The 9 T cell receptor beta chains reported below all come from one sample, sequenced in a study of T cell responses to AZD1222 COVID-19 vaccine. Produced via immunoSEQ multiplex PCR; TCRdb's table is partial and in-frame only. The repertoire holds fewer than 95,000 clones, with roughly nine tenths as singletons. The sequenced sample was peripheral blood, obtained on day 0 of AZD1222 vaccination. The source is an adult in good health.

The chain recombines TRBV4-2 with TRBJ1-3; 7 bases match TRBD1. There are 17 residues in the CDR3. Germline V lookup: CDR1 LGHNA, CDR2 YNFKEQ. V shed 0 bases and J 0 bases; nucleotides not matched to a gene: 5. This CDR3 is CASSQDPGTVSGNTIYF. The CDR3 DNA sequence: TGTGCCAGCAGCCAAGATCCCGGGACAGTCTCTGGAAACACCATATATTTT.

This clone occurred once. CDR3 DNA: TGTGCCAGCAGCCCGGGACGGGCCTATGGCTACACCTTC. It yields the protein CASSPGRAYGYTF. The genes are TRBV6-5 and TRBJ1-2; TRBD1 is a possible D gene (5 bases). CDR1 and CDR2 from the germline V gene are MNHEY and SVGAGI. The V end was cut by 6 bases, the J end by 4 bases, with 12 bases between. The CDR3 contains 13 residues.

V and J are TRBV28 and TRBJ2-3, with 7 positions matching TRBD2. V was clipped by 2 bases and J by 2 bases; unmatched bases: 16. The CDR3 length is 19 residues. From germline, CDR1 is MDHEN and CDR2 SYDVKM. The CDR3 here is CASSLPVGTKRELTDTQYF. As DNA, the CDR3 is TGTGCCAGCAGTTTACCCGTAGGGACTAAGCGGGAACTCACAGATACGCAGTATTTT. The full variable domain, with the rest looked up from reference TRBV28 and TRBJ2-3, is DVKVTQSSRYLVKRTGEKVFLECVQDMDHENMFWYRQDPGLGLRLIYFSYDVKMKEKGDIPEGYSVSREKKERFSLILESASTNQTSMYLCASSLPVGTKRELTDTQYFGPGTRLTVL.

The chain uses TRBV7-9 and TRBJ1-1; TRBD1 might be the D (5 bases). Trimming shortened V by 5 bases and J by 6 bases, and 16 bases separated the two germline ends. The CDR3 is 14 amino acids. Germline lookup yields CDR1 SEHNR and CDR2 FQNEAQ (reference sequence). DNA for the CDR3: TGTGCCAGCAGCCGGGACCTCACGACGGCTGAAGCTTTCTTT. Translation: CASSRDLTTAEAFF. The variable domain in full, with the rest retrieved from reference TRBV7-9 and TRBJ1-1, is DTGVSQNPRHKITKRGQNVTFRCDPISEHNRLYWYRQTLGQGPEFLTYFQNEAQLEKSRLLSDRFSAERPKGSFSTLEIQRTEQGDSAMYLCASSRDLTTAEAFFGQGTRLTVV.

Written as DNA, the CDR3 is TGTGCCAGCAAAAAACCAGGCCTAGCCAAAAACATTCAGTACTTC. Protein: CASKKPGLAKNIQYF. V usage is TRBV6-5 and J usage is TRBJ2-4; D uncertain. V was pared by 7 bases and J by 0 bases, with 13 bases between. The CDR3 extends over 15 amino acids. From germline, CDR1 is MNHEY and CDR2 SVGAGI.

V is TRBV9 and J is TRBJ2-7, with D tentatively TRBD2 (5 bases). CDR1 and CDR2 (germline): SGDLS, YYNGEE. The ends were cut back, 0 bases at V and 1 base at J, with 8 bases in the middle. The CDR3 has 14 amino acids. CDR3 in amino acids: CASSVGPGSYEQYF. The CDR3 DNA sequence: TGTGCCAGCAGCGTAGGTCCGGGATCCTACGAGCAGTACTTC.

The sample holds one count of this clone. In DNA form, the CDR3 reads TGTGCCAGCAGTTTAAGGGGCCTGAACACTGAAGCTTTCTTT. This gives the protein CASSLRGLNTEAFF. The V and J genes are TRBV27 and TRBJ1-1; tentative D call: TRBD1 (5 bases). V was pared by 2 bases and J by 0 bases, with 7 bases between. The germline V gene has CDR1 MNHEY and CDR2 SMNVEV (reference sequence). CDR3 length: 14 residues.

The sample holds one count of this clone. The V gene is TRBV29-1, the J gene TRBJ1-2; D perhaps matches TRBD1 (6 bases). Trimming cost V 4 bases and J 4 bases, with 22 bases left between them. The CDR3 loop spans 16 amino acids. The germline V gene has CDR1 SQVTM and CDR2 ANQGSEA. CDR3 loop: CSVALINRERGYGYTF. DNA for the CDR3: TGCAGCGTTGCACTTATTAACAGGGAAAGAGGCTATGGCTACACCTTC.

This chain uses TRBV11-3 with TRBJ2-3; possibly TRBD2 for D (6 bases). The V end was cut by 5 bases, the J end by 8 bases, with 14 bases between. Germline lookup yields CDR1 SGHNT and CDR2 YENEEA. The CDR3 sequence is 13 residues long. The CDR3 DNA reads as TGTGCCAGCAGCGGAACGGGGGTCCGTACGCAGTATTTT. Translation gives CASSGTGVRTQYF.